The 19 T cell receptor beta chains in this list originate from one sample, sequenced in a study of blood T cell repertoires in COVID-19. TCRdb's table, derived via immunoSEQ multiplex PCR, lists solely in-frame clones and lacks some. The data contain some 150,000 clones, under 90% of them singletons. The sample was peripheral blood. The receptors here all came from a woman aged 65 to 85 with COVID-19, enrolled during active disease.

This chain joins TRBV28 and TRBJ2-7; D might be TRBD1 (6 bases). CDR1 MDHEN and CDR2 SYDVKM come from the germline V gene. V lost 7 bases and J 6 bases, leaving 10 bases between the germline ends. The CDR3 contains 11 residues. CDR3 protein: CASKGEIEQYF. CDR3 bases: TGTGCCAGCAAGGGGGAGATCGAGCAGTACTTC.

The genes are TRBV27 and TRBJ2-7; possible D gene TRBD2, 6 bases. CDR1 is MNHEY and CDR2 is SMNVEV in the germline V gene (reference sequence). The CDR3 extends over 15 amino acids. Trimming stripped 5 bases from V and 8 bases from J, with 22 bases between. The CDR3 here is CASSAPRSGFYQQYF. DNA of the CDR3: TGTGCCAGCAGTGCTCCCCGGAGCGGGTTCTATCAGCAGTACTTC.

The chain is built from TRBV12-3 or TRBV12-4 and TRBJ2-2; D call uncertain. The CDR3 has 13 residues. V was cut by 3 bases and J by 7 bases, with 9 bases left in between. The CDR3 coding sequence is TGTGCCAGCAGTTTGGGCAGTTTCGGGGAGCTGTTTTTT. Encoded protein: CASSLGSFGELFF.

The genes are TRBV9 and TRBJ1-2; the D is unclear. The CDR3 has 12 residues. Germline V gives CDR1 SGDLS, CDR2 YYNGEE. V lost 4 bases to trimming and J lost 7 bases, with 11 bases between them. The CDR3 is CASSPDPSGYTF. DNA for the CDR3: TGTGCCAGCAGCCCAGATCCCTCTGGCTACACCTTC.

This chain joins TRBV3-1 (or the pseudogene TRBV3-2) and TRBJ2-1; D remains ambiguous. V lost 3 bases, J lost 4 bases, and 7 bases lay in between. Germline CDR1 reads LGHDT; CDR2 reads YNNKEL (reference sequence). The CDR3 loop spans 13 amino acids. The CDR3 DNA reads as TGTGCCAGCAGCCAGGTCCGGTACAATGAGCAGTTCTTC. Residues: CASSQVRYNEQFF.

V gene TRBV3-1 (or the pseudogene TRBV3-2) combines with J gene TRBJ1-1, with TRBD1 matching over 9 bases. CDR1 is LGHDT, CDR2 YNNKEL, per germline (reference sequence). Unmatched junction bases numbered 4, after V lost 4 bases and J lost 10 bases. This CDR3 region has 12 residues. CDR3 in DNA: TGTGCCAGCAGCCTTCAGGACAGGGGAGCTTTCTTT. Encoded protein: CASSLQDRGAFF.

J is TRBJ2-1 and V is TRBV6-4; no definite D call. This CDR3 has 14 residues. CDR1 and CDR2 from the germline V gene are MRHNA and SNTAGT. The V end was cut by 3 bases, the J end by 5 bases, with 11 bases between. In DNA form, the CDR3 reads TGTGCCAGCAGTGAAGAGCTCAGCGACAATGAGCAGTTCTTC. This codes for CASSEELSDNEQFF.

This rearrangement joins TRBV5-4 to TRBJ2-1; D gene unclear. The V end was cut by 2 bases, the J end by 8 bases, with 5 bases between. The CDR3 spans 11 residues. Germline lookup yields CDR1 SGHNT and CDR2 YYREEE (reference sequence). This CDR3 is CASSFSYEQFF. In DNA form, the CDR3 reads TGTGCCAGCAGCTTCTCCTATGAGCAGTTCTTC.

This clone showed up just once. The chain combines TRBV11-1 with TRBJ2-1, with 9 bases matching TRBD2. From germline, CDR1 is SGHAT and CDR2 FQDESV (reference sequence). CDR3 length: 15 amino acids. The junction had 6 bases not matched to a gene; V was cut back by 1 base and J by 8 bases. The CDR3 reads CASSLDASGNDEQFF. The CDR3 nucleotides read TGTGCCAGCAGCTTAGACGCTAGCGGGAACGATGAGCAGTTCTTC.

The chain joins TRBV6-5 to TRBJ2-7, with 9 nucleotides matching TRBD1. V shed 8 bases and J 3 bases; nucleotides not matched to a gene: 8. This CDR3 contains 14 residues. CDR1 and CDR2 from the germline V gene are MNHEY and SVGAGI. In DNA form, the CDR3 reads TGTGCCAGCGAACCGGGACAGGGATACTACGAGCAGTACTTC. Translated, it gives CASEPGQGYYEQYF.

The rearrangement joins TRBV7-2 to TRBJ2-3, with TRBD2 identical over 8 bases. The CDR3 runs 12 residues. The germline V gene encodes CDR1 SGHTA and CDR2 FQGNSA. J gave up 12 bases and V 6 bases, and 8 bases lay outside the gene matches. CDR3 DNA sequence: TGTGCCAGCAGTATAGCGGGACCTATCCAGTATTTT. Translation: CASSIAGPIQYF. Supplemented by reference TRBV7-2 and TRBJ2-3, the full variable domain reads GAGVSQSPSNKVTEKGKDVELRCDPISGHTALYWYRQSLGQGLEFLIYFQGNSAPDKSGLPSDRFSAERTGGSVSTLTIQRTQQEDSAVYLCASSIAGPIQYFGPGTRLTVL.

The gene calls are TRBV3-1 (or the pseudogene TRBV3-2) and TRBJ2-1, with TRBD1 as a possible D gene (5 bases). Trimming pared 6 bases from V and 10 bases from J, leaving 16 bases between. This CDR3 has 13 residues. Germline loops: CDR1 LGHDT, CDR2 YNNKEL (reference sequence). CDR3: CASSQGWPQEQFF. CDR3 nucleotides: TGTGCCAGCAGTCAGGGTTGGCCCCAGGAGCAGTTCTTC.

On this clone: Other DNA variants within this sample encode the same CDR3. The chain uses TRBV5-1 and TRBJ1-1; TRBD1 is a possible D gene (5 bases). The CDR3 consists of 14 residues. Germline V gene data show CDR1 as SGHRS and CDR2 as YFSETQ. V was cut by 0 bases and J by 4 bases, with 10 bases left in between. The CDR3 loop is CASSLATGGTEAFF. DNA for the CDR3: TGCGCCAGCAGCTTGGCCACGGGGGGCACTGAAGCTTTCTTT.

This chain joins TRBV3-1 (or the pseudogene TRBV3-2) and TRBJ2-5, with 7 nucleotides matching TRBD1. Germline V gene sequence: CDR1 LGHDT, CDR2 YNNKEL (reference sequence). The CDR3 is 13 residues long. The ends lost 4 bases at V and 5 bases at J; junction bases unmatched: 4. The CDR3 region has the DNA TGTGCCAGCAGCCTACAGGGGTTGGAGACCCAGTACTTC. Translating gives CASSLQGLETQYF.

The CDR3 DNA sequence: TGTGCCAGCCTAAATCCAGGGCTTCAATATGGCTACACCTTC. Its protein product is CASLNPGLQYGYTF. The V and J genes are TRBV6-5 and TRBJ1-2; TRBD1 might be the D (5 bases). The ends were cut back, 8 bases at V and 5 bases at J, with 18 bases in the middle. Germline V gives CDR1 MNHEY, CDR2 SVGAGI. This CDR3 comprises 14 residues.

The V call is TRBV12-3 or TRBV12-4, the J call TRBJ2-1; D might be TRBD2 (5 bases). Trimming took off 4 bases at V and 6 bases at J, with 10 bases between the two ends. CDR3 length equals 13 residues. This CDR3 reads CASSSRSGNEQFF. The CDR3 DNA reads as TGTGCCAGCAGTTCCCGGAGCGGCAATGAGCAGTTCTTC.

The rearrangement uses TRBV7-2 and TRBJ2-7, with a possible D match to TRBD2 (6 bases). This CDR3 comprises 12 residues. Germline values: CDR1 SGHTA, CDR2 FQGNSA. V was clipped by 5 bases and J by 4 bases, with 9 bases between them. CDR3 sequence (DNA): TGTGCCAGCAGCAGGAGCGGGTACGAGCAGTACTTC. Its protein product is CASSRSGYEQYF.

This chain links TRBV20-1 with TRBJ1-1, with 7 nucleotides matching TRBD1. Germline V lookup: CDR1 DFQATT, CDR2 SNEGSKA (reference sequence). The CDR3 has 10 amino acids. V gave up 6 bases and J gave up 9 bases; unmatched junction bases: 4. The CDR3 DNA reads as TGCAGTGCCGAACAGGGGAAAGCTTTCTTT. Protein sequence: CSAEQGKAFF.

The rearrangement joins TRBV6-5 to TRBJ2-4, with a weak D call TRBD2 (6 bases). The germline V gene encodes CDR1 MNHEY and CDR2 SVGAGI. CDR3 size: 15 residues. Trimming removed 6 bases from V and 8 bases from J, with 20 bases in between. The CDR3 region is CASRGVGRGRDIQYF. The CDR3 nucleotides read TGTGCCAGCAGAGGGGTAGGGCGGGGAAGGGACATTCAGTACTTC.